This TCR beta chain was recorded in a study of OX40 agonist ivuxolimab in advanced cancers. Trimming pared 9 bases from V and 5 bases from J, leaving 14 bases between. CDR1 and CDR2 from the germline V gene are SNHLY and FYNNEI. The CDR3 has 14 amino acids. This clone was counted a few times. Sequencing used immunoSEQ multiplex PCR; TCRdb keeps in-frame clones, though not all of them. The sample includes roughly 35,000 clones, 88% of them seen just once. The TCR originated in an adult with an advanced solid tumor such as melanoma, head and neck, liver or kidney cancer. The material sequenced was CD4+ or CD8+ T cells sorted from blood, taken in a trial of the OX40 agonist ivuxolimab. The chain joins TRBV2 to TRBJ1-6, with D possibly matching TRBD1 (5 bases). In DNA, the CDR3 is TGTGCCAGTGCCGGGACGGTGAATAATTCACCCCTCCACTTT. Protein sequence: CASAGTVNNSPLHF. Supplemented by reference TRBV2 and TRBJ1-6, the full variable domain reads EPEVTQTPSHQVTQMGQEVILRCVPISNHLYFYWYRQILGQKVEFLVSFYNNEISEKSEIFDDQFSVERPDGSNFTLKIRSTKLEDSAMYFCASAGTVNNSPLHFGNGTRLTVT.